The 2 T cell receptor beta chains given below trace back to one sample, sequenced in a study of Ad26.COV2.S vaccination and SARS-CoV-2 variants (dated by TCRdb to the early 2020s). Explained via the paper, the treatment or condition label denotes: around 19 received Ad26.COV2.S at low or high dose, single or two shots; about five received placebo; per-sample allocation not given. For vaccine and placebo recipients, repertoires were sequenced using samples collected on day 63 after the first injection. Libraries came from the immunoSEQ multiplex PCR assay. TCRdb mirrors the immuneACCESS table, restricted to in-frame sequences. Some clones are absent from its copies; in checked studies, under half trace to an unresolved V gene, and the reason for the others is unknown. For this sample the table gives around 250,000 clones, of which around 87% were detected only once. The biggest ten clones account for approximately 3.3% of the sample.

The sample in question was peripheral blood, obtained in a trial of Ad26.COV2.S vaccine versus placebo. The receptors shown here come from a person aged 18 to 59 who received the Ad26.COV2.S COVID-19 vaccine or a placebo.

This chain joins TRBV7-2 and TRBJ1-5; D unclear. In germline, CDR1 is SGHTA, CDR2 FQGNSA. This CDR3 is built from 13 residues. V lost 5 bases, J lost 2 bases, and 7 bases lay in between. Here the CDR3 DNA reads TGTGCCAGCAGCATGCGGGGCAATCAGCCCCAGCATTTT. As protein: CASSMRGNQPQHF.

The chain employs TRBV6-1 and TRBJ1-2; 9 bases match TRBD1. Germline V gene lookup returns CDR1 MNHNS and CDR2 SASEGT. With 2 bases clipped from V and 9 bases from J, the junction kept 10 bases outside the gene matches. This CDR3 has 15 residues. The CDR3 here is CASSEPPGQGFCYTF. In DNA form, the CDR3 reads TGTGCCAGCAGTGAACCCCCGGGACAGGGATTTTGCTACACCTTC.